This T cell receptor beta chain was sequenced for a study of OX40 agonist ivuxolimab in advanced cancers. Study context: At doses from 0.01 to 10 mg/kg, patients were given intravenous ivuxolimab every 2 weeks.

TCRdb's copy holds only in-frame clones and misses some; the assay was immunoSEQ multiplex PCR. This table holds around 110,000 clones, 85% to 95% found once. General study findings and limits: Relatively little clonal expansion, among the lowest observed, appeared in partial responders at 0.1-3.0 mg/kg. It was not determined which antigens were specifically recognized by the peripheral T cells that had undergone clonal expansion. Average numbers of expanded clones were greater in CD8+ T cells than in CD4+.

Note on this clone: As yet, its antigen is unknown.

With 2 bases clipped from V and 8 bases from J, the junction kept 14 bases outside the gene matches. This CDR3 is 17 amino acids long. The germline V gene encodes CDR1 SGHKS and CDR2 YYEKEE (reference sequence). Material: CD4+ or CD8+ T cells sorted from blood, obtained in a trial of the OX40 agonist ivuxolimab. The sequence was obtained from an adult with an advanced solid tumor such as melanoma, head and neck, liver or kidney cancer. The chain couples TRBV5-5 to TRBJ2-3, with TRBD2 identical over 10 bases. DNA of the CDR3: TGTGCCAGCAGCTTCTTGGGTACCGGGACTAGCGAGGGTACGCAGTATTTT. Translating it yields CASSFLGTGTSEGTQYF.